These 21 T cell receptor beta chains came from one sample sequenced in a study of T cell responses to AZD1222 COVID-19 vaccine. Assay: immunoSEQ multiplex PCR; the TCRdb copy retains only in-frame clones and omits some. The data hold about 150,000 clones, with around 90% observed a single time. Sequences were derived from peripheral blood, sampled 28 days after the second dose of the MenACWY control vaccine. Receptors originate from an adult who received the MenACWY meningococcal vaccine as a control.

The chain combines TRBV11-3 with TRBJ2-5, with 8 bases that match TRBD1. The ends lost 1 base at V and 1 base at J; junction bases unmatched: 14. Germline CDR1 and CDR2: SGHNT and YENEEA. The CDR3 runs to 19 residues. The CDR3 loop reads CASSLVERFFGQGQETQYF. The CDR3 nucleotides are TGTGCCAGCAGCTTAGTAGAGAGGTTCTTCGGACAGGGCCAAGAGACCCAGTACTTC.

This chain joins TRBV7-8 and TRBJ1-5; TRBD1 is a possible D gene (6 bases). The CDR3 length is 14 residues. Trimming removed 4 bases from V and 1 base from J, with 8 bases in between. Germline V gene lookup returns CDR1 SGHVS and CDR2 FQNEAQ. The CDR3 sequence: CASSSGVSNQPQHF. The CDR3 DNA follows: TGTGCCAGCAGCTCAGGGGTGAGCAATCAGCCCCAGCATTTT. Looking up the rest from reference TRBV7-8 and TRBJ1-5 gives the full variable domain: GAGVSQSPRYKVAKRGQDVALRCDPISGHVSLFWYQQALGQGPEFLTYFQNEAQLDKSGLPSDRFFAERPEGSVSTLKIQRTQQEDSAVYLCASSSGVSNQPQHFGDGTRLSIL.

The rearrangement uses TRBV4-1 and TRBJ2-4; a weak D match, TRBD1 (6 bases). V shed 2 bases and J shed 1 base, with 9 bases lying between them. CDR1 and CDR2 from the germline V gene are MGHRA and YSYEKL. The CDR3 has 15 residues. The CDR3 loop is CASSQMGAAKNIQYF. Here the CDR3 DNA reads TGCGCCAGCAGCCAAATGGGGGCGGCCAAAAACATTCAGTACTTC.

The chain links TRBV10-3 to TRBJ2-5; unclear D gene. Trimming took 4 bases from V and 5 from J, leaving 11 bases between them. Germline V gene lookup returns CDR1 ENHRY and CDR2 SYGVKD. The CDR3 is 13 amino acids. CDR3 DNA: TGTGCCATCAGTGGCACTCTTGGGGAGACCCAGTACTTC. Its translation: CAISGTLGETQYF.

The chain is built from TRBV19 and TRBJ1-1; 9 positions agree with TRBD1. Germline V gives CDR1 LNHDA, CDR2 SQIVND (reference sequence). Trimming removed 3 bases from V and 2 bases from J; junction bases left unmatched: 1. The CDR3 loop spans 14 amino acids. CDR3 in DNA: TGTGCCAGTAGTATGGGACAGGGTAACACTGAAGCTTTCTTT. It yields the protein CASSMGQGNTEAFF.

The gene calls are TRBV28 and TRBJ2-3; no firm D call. Germline V lookup: CDR1 MDHEN, CDR2 SYDVKM. The CDR3 is 13 residues long. V was cut by 6 bases and J by 2 bases, with 9 bases left in between. The CDR3 protein is CASSPVLTDTQYF. In nucleotides, the CDR3 is TGTGCCAGCAGCCCCGTACTCACAGATACGCAGTATTTT.

This clone was recorded only once. The V gene is TRBV5-1, the J gene TRBJ2-1; 7 bases fit TRBD1. After removal of 6 bases from V and 5 bases from J, the junction contained 8 bases not matched to a gene. This CDR3 spans 14 amino acids. Germline V CDR1 and CDR2: SGHRS, YFSETQ. The CDR3 bases are TGCGCCAGCACCACGACAGGGCTAAACAATGAGCAGTTCTTC. Its protein is CASTTTGLNNEQFF.

This chain connects TRBV7-8 to TRBJ2-5; D is ambiguous. V shed 5 bases and J shed 4 bases, with 11 bases lying between them. This CDR3 has 13 residues. Germline CDR1 reads SGHVS; CDR2 reads FQNEAQ. DNA of the CDR3: TGTGCCAGCAGCCTGAACTGGGGAGAGACCCAGTACTTC. As protein: CASSLNWGETQYF.

The chain links TRBV5-1 to TRBJ2-5; 9 nucleotides match TRBD1. Germline lookup yields CDR1 SGHRS and CDR2 YFSETQ. Trimming removed 3 bases from V and 5 bases from J; junction bases left unmatched: 5. This CDR3 spans 14 amino acids. In DNA form, the CDR3 reads TGCGCCAGCAGCTCACAGGGGGCTCGGGAGACCCAGTACTTC. Amino acid sequence: CASSSQGARETQYF.

CDR3 in DNA: TGCGCCAGCAGCGAGGGGGCGAAGCTTGGCTACACCTTC. It codes for CASSEGAKLGYTF. This chain links TRBV5-1 with TRBJ1-2; 7 nucleotides line up with TRBD1. This CDR3 contains 13 residues. The V gene's germline CDR1 is SGHRS and CDR2 YFSETQ. V trimming: 4 bases; J trimming: 7 bases; junction bases outside the gene matches: 7.

The CDR3: CASSQDSGSHEQYF. Written as DNA, the CDR3 is TGCGCCAGCAGCCAAGATTCAGGGTCCCACGAGCAGTACTTC. V and J are TRBV4-3 and TRBJ2-7; D perhaps matches TRBD1 (5 bases). Trimming cost V 0 bases and J 5 bases, with 11 bases left between them. CDR1 and CDR2 from the germline V gene are LGHNA and YSLEER. The CDR3 contains 14 residues.

The CDR3 loop is CASSQDVRQFYEQYF. DNA of the CDR3: TGCGCCAGCAGCCAAGACGTACGGCAGTTCTACGAGCAGTACTTC. The chain is built from TRBV4-3 and TRBJ2-7; D not resolved. V was clipped by 0 bases and J by 3 bases, with 12 bases between them. The CDR3 spans 15 residues. Germline lookup yields CDR1 LGHNA and CDR2 YSLEER.

The chain is built from TRBV11-3 and TRBJ2-3; tentative D call: TRBD1 (5 bases). Trimming removed 2 bases at V and 2 bases at J, with 17 bases between. The germline V gene has CDR1 SGHNT and CDR2 YENEEA. The length of the CDR3 is 17 residues. The CDR3 sequence is CASSLFAGNALTDTQYF. CDR3 bases: TGTGCCAGCAGCTTATTCGCAGGGAATGCCCTCACAGATACGCAGTATTTT.

This clone came up a few times. This chain uses TRBV7-9 with TRBJ1-6, with TRBD1 matching 9 bases. The CDR3 length is 16 residues. The germline CDR1 and CDR2 sequences are SEHNR and FQNEAQ (reference sequence). Trimming removed 5 bases from V and 9 bases from J; junction bases left unmatched: 11. CDR3 DNA: TGTGCCAGCAGCCAAACCAACAGGGGGCTAGTTTCACCCCTCCACTTT. Translated: CASSQTNRGLVSPLHF.

V gene TRBV6-1 combines with J gene TRBJ1-2; possible D gene TRBD1, 5 bases. This CDR3 contains 14 residues. V was clipped by 1 base and J by 0 bases, with 6 bases between them. Per the germline V gene, CDR1 is MNHNS and CDR2 is SASEGT. This chain's CDR3 is CASSEGGSNYGYTF. For the CDR3, the DNA is TGTGCCAGCAGTGAAGGGGGCTCTAACTATGGCTACACCTTC.

The J gene is TRBJ2-2, the V gene TRBV7-2; D gene ambiguous. Per the germline V gene, CDR1 is SGHTA and CDR2 is FQGNSA. The CDR3 sequence is 15 residues long. V lost 5 bases, J lost 7 bases, and 17 bases lay in between. CDR3 in amino acids: CASSSRVEGVGELFF. CDR3 DNA sequence: TGTGCCAGCAGCAGTAGAGTTGAAGGAGTCGGGGAGCTGTTTTTT.

This chain connects TRBV18 to TRBJ2-6; 12 bases are shared with TRBD2. The length of the CDR3 is 18 residues. The V segment lost 5 bases and the J segment 0 bases; nucleotides outside the gene matches: 5. CDR1 and CDR2 from the germline V gene are KGHSH and LQKENI. In nucleotides, the CDR3 is TGTGCCAGCTCATCCGGACTAGCGGGGAACTCTGGGGCCAACGTCCTGACTTTC. Translated, it gives CASSSGLAGNSGANVLTF.

The CDR3 protein is CASSLGGTGARNTEAFF. The CDR3 coding sequence is TGTGCCAGCAGCTTGGGAGGGACAGGGGCCAGGAACACTGAAGCTTTCTTT. The chain combines TRBV5-5 with TRBJ1-1; TRBD1 aligns across 10 bases. CDR1 and CDR2 (germline): SGHKS, YYEKEE (reference sequence). The CDR3 has 17 residues. The trim removed 0 bases at V and 1 base at J, leaving 6 bases unmatched.

The chain combines TRBV19 with TRBJ2-1; 8 nucleotides match TRBD2. Trimming at V came to 3 bases and at J to 7 bases, leaving 8 bases not matched to a gene. This CDR3 has 15 residues. Germline V gives CDR1 LNHDA, CDR2 SQIVND (reference sequence). The CDR3 DNA is TGTGCCAGTAGTATTTCCAGCGGGAGATATAATGAGCAGTTCTTC. Translated: CASSISSGRYNEQFF.

The rearrangement links TRBV7-9 to TRBJ1-1; maybe TRBD1 (5 bases). The ends were cut back, 4 bases at V and 5 bases at J, with 20 bases in the middle. Germline V gene data show CDR1 as SEHNR and CDR2 as FQNEAQ (reference sequence). There are 16 residues in the CDR3. CDR3 in amino acids: CASSSPPSRVGTEAFF. The CDR3 nucleotides are TGTGCCAGCAGCTCACCACCTTCCAGGGTGGGTACTGAAGCTTTCTTT. Full variable domain (rest looked up from reference TRBV7-9 and TRBJ1-1): DTGVSQNPRHKITKRGQNVTFRCDPISEHNRLYWYRQTLGQGPEFLTYFQNEAQLEKSRLLSDRFSAERPKGSFSTLEIQRTEQGDSAMYLCASSSPPSRVGTEAFFGQGTRLTVV.

V gene TRBV5-1 combines with J gene TRBJ2-7, with TRBD1 identical over 10 bases. The CDR3 has 16 residues. Germline V gene sequence: CDR1 SGHRS, CDR2 YFSETQ. Trimming took 0 bases from V and 10 from J; bases not matched to a gene: 13. CDR3 bases: TGCGCCAGCAGCTTGGGCGGGACAGGGGCCGGTCTGAGCCAGTACTTC. Protein product: CASSLGGTGAGLSQYF.